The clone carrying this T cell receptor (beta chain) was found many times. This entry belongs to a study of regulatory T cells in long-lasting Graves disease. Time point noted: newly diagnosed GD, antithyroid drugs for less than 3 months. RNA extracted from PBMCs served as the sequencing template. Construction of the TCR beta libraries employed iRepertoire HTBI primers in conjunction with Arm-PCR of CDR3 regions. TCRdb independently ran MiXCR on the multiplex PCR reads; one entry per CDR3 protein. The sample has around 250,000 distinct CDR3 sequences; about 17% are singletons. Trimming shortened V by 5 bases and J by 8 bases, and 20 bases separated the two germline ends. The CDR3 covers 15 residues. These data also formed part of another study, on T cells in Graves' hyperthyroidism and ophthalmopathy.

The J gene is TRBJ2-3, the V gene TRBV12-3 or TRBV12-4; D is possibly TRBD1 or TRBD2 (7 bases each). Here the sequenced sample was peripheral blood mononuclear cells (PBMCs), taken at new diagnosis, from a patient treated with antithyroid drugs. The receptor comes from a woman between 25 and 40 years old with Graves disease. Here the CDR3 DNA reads TGTGCCAGCAGTCAATGGGCAGGGGGGGTCCGTACGCAGTATTTT. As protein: CASSQWAGGVRTQYF.